This TCR beta chain emerged from a study of T cell responses to AZD1222 COVID-19 vaccine. Study-wide points: Regions 160-218 and 743-854 dominated among vaccine-associated CD4 TCRs spanning spike. Close to half of all spike-specific TCRs reportedly target regions of the variants that are unmutated. An increase in Spike-specific TCR breadth and depth was observed after two AZD1222 doses. Repertoires were obtained only post-peak T cell response.

Germline-derived CDR1 and CDR2 are MNHEY and SMNVEV (reference sequence). CDR3 length: 13 residues. V was shortened by 4 bases and J by 3 bases, with 6 bases between the two germline ends. Sequenced by immunoSEQ multiplex PCR; TCRdb stores in-frame clones only, minus some. The table has tens of thousands of clones, around 82% seen once. As concerns this clone: Antigen specificity is unknown.

The sequencing here drew on peripheral blood, taken on day 0 of AZD1222 vaccination. The chain recombines TRBV27 with TRBJ2-2; no clear D. The receptor comes from an adult in good health. CDR3 nucleotide sequence: TGTGCCAGCAGTTCACGGTACACCGGGGAGCTGTTTTTT. Residues: CASSSRYTGELFF.